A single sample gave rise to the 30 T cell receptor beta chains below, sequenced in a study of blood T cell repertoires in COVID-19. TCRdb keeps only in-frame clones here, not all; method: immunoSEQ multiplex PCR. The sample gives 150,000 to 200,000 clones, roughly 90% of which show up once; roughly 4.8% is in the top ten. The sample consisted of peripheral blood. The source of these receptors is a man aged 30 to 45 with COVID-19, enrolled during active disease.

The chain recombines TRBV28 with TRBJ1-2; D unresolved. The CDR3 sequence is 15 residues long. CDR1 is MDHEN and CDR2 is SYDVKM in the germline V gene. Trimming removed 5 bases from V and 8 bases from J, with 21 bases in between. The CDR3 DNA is TGTGCCAGCAGTGAAGGCCGGGAAGGGCCGGGGGGCTACACCTTC. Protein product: CASSEGREGPGGYTF.

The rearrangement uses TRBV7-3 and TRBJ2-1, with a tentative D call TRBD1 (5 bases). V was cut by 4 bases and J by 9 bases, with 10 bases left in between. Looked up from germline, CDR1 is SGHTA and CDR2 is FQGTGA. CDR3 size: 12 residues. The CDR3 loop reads CASSYVGREQFF. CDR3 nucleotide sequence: TGTGCCAGCAGCTATGTGGGGCGTGAGCAGTTCTTC.

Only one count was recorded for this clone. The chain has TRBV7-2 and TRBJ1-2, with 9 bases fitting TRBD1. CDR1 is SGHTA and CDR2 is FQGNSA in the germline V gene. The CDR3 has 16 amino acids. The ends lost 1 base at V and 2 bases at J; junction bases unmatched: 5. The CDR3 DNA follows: TGTGCCAGCAGCTTAGAAGGGACAGGGAGAAACTATGGCTACACCTTC. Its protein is CASSLEGTGRNYGYTF.

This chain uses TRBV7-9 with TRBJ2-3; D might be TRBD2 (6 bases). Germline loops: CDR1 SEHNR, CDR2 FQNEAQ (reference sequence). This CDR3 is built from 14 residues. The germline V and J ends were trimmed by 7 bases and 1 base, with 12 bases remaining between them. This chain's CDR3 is CASNGRGGTDTQYF. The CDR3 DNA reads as TGTGCCAGCAACGGGCGCGGGGGCACAGATACGCAGTATTTT.

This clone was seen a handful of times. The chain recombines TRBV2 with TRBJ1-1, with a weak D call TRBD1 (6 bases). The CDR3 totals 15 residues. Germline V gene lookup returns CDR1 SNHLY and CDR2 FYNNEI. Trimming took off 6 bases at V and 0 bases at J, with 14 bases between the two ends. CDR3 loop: CASRVGQTLNTEAFF. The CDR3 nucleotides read TGTGCCAGCAGAGTCGGACAGACATTGAACACTGAAGCTTTCTTT.

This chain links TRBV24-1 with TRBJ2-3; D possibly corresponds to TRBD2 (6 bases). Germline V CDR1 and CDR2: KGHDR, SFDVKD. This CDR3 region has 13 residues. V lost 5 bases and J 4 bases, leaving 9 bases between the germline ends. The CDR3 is CATSAAGSDTQYF. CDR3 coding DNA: TGTGCCACCAGTGCGGCGGGATCAGATACGCAGTATTTT.

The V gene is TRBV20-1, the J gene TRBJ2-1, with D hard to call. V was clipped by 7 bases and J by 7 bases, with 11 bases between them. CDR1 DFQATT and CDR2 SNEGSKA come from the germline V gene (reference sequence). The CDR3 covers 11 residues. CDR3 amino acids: CSVLVRNEQFF. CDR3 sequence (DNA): TGCAGTGTACTTGTGCGAAATGAGCAGTTCTTC.

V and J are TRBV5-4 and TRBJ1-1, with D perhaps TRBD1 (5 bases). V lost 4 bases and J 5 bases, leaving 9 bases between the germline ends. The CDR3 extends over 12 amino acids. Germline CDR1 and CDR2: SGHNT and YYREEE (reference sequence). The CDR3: CASSAGFTEAFF. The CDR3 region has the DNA TGTGCCAGCAGCGCAGGGTTTACTGAAGCTTTCTTT.

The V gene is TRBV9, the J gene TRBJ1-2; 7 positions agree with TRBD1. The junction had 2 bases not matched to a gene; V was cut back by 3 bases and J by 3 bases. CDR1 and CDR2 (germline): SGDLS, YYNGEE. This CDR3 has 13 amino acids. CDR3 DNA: TGTGCCAGCAGCGCAGGGGGAGACTATGGCTACACCTTC. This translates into CASSAGGDYGYTF.

The CDR3 nucleotides are TGTGCCAGCAGGAGGGGGGGACAGGGGGCAAGCGAGCAGTACTTC. Amino acids: CASRRGGQGASEQYF. V is TRBV6-5 and J is TRBJ2-7, with TRBD1 matching over 12 bases. CDR1 is MNHEY and CDR2 is SVGAGI in the germline V gene. Germline trimming cut 6 bases from V and 6 bases from J; bases unmatched to any gene: 9. This CDR3 comprises 15 residues.

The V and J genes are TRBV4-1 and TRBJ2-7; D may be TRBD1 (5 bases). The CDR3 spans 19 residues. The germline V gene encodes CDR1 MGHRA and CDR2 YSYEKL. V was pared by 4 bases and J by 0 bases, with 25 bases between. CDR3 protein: CASSPHGRALLGSSYEQYF. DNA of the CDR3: TGCGCCAGCAGCCCTCACGGCAGGGCTTTATTGGGAAGCTCCTACGAGCAGTACTTC.

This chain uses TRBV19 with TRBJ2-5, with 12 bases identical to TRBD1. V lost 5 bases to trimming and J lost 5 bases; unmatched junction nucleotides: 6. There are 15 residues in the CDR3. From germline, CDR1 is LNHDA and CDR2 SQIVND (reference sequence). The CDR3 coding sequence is TGTGCCAGTAGTGGGACAGGGGGCGGGGAGGAGACCCAGTACTTC. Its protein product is CASSGTGGGEETQYF. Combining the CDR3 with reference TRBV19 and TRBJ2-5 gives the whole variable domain DGGITQSPKYLFRKEGQNVTLSCEQNLNHDAMYWYRQDPGQGLRLIYYSQIVNDFQKGDIAEGYSVSREKKESFPLTVTSAQKNPTAFYLCASSGTGGGEETQYFGPGTRLLVL.

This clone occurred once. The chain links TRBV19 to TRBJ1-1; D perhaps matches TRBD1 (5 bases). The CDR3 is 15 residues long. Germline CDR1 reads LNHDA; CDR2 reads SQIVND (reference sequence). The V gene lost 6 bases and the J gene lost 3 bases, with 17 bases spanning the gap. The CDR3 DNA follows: TGTGCCAGTAGGAAAGGGGTCGAGCGGGACACTGAAGCTTTCTTT. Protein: CASRKGVERDTEAFF.

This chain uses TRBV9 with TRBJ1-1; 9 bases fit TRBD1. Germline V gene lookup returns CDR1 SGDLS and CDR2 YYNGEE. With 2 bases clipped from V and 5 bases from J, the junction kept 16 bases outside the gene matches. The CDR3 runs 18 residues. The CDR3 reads CASSVGITGGGLGTEAFF. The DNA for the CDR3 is TGTGCCAGCAGCGTCGGGATCACAGGGGGCGGTCTGGGTACTGAAGCTTTCTTT.

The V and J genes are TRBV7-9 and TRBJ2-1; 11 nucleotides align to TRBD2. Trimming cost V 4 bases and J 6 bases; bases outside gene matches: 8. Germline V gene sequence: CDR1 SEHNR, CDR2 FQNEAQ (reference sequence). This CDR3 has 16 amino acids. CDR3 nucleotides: TGTGCCAGCAGCTCTTTAGCGGGAGGGCCGTTCAATGAGCAGTTCTTC. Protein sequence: CASSSLAGGPFNEQFF.

The CDR3 DNA follows: TGCGCCAGCAGCTCATTTGAAGGAATCGTTCGGGACGAGCAGTACTTC. Translated: CASSSFEGIVRDEQYF. The J gene is TRBJ2-7, the V gene TRBV5-1; D uncertain. Germline lookup yields CDR1 SGHRS and CDR2 YFSETQ. The ends were cut back, 3 bases at V and 5 bases at J, with 21 bases in the middle. The CDR3 is made up of 16 amino acids.

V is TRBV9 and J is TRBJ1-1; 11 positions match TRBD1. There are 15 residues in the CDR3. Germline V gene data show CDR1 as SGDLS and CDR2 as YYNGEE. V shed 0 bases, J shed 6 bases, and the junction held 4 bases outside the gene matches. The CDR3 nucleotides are TGTGCCAGCAGCGTAGGGAGGGACAGGGGGTCTGAAGCTTTCTTT. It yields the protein CASSVGRDRGSEAFF.

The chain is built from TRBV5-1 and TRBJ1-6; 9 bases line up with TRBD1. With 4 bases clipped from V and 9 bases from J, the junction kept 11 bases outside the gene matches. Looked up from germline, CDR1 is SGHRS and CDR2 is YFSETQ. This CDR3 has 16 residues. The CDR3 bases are TGCGCCAGCAGCCTCCGGACAGGGGAGGCGCGTTCACCCCTCCACTTT. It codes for CASSLRTGEARSPLHF.

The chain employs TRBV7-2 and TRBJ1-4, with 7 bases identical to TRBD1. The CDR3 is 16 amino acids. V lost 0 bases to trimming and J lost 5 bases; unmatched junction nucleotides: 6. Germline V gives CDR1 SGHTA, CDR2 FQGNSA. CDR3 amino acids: CASSLALVRGNEKLFF. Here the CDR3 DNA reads TGTGCCAGCAGCTTAGCGCTCGTCAGGGGGAATGAAAAACTGTTTTTT.

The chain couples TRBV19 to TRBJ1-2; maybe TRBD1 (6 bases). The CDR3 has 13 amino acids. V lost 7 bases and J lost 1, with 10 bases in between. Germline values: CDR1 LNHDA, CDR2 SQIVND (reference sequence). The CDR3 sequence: CASNEGVNYGYTF. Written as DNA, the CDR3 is TGTGCCAGTAATGAGGGGGTTAACTATGGCTACACCTTC.

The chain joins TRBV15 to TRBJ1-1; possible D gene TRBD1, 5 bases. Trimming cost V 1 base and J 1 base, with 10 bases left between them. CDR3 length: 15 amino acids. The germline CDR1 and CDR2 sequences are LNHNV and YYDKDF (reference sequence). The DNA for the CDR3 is TGTGCCACCAGCAGAGGGCAGGGCTGGAACACTGAAGCTTTCTTT. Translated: CATSRGQGWNTEAFF.

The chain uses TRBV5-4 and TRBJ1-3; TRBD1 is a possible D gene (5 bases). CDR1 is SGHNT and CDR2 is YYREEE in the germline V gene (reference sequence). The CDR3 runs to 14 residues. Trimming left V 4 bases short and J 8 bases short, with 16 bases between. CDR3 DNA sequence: TGTGCCAGCAGCCCCCGGCAGGGTGGGGACACCATATATTTT. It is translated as CASSPRQGGDTIYF.

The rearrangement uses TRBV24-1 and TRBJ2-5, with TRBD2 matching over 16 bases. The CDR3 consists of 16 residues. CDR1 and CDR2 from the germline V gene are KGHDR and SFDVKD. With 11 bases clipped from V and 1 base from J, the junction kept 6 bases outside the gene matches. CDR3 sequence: CAIQGLAGGTQETQYF. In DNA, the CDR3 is TGTGCCATCCAGGGACTAGCGGGGGGGACCCAAGAGACCCAGTACTTC.

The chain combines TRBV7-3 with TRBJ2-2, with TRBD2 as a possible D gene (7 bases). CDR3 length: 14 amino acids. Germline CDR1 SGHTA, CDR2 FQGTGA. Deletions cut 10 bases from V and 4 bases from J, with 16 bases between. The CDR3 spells CANSGGASTGELFF. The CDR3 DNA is TGTGCCAATTCGGGGGGCGCGAGCACCGGGGAGCTGTTTTTT.

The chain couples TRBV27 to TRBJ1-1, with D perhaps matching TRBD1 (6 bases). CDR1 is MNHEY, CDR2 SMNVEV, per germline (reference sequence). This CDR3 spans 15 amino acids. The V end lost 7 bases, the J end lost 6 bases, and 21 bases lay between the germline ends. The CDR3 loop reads CASIPSRQTGAEAFF. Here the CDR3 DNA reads TGTGCCAGCATCCCCTCTCGCCAGACAGGAGCTGAAGCTTTCTTT.

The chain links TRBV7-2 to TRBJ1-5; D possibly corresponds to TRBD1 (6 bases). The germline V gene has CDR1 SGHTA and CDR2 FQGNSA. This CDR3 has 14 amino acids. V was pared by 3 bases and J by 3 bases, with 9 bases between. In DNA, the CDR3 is TGTGCCAGCAGCTTTAGGGACACCAATCAGCCCCAGCATTTT. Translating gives CASSFRDTNQPQHF.

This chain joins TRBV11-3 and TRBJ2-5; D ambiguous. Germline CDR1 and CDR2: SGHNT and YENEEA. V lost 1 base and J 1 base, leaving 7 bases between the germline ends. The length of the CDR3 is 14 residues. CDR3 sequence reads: CASSLAPVQETQYF. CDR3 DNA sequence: TGTGCCAGCAGCTTAGCCCCAGTCCAAGAGACCCAGTACTTC. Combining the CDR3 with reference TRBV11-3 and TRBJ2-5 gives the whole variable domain EAGVVQSPRYKIIEKKQPVAFWCNPISGHNTLYWYLQNLGQGPELLIRYENEEAVDDSQLPKDRFSAERLKGVDSTLKIQPAELGDSAVYLCASSLAPVQETQYFGPGTRLLVL.

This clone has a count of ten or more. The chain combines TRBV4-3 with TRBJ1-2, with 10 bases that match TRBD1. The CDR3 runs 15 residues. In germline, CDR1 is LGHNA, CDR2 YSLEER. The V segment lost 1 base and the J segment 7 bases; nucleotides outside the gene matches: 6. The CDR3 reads CASSQATGGAFGYTF. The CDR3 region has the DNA TGCGCCAGCAGCCAAGCGACAGGGGGCGCTTTTGGCTACACCTTC.

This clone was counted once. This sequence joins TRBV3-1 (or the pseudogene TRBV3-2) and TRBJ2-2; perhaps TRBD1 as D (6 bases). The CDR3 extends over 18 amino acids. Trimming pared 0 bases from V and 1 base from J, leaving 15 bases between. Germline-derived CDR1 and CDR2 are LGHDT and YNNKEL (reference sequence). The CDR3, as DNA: TGTGCCAGCAGCCAAGACCTCCGGGGACACATGAACACCGGGGAGCTGTTTTTT. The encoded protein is CASSQDLRGHMNTGELFF.

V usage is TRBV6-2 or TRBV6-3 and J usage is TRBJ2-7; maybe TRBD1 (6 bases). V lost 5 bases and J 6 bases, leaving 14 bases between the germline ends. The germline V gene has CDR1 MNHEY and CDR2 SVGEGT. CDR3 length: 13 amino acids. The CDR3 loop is CASSPTGKREQYF. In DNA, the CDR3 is TGTGCCAGCAGTCCCACAGGGAAACGCGAGCAGTACTTC.